What follows are 8 T cell receptor beta chains derived from one specimen sequenced in a study of blood T cell repertoires in COVID-19. Produced via immunoSEQ multiplex PCR; TCRdb's table is partial and in-frame only. Here the sample spans hundreds of thousands of clones, about nine tenths being singletons. The specimen was PBMCs or T cells enriched from blood (not recorded which). Receptor source: a woman between 45 and 65 years old who had recovered from COVID-19.

The V and J genes are TRBV28 and TRBJ2-1; TRBD1 is a possible D gene (5 bases). The CDR3 contains 12 residues. Germline V gene sequence: CDR1 MDHEN, CDR2 SYDVKM. Trimming removed 6 bases at V and 8 bases at J, with 11 bases between. In DNA form, the CDR3 reads TGTGCCAGCAGCACAGGATCCCATGAGCAGTTCTTC. This encodes CASSTGSHEQFF.

The rearrangement uses TRBV28 and TRBJ1-1; possible D gene TRBD1, 5 bases. The CDR3 runs to 14 residues. CDR1 is MDHEN and CDR2 is SYDVKM in the germline V gene. With 6 bases removed from V and 1 base from J, the gap between germline ends came to 12 bases. CDR3 residues: CASRRGSSNTEAFF. Here the CDR3 DNA reads TGTGCCAGCAGACGGGGGTCATCGAACACTGAAGCTTTCTTT. The full variable domain, with the rest looked up from reference TRBV28 and TRBJ1-1, is DVKVTQSSRYLVKRTGEKVFLECVQDMDHENMFWYRQDPGLGLRLIYFSYDVKMKEKGDIPEGYSVSREKKERFSLILESASTNQTSMYLCASRRGSSNTEAFFGQGTRLTVV.

The chain combines TRBV24-1 with TRBJ2-3; 8 nucleotides agree with TRBD1. This CDR3 contains 17 residues. Trimming removed 4 bases from V and 2 bases from J; junction bases left unmatched: 10. Germline CDR1 is KGHDR and CDR2 is SFDVKD. The DNA of the CDR3 is TGTGCCACCAGTGACAGACCGCCAGGGGGCCCCACAGATACGCAGTATTTT. This sequence encodes CATSDRPPGGPTDTQYF.

V gene TRBV28 combines with J gene TRBJ2-3; TRBD1 matches at 7 bases. The CDR3 has 15 amino acids. The germline V gene has CDR1 MDHEN and CDR2 SYDVKM. J lost 4 bases, V lost 5 bases, and 9 bases had no gene match. CDR3 in amino acids: CASSDTGARADTQYF. The CDR3 coding sequence is TGTGCCAGCAGTGATACAGGGGCCCGCGCAGATACGCAGTATTTT.

This chain joins TRBV28 and TRBJ1-5, with 8 nucleotides matching TRBD1. The CDR3 has 13 amino acids. V was clipped by 2 bases and J by 9 bases; unmatched bases: 3. Germline CDR1 MDHEN, CDR2 SYDVKM. Here the CDR3 reads CASSLDRGGPQHF. The CDR3, as DNA: TGTGCCAGCAGTTTAGACAGGGGTGGGCCCCAGCATTTT.

The genes are TRBV5-1 and TRBJ2-1, with 10 bases lining up with TRBD2. Germline CDR1 and CDR2: SGHRS and YFSETQ. V trimming: 0 bases; J trimming: 5 bases; junction bases outside the gene matches: 2. CDR3 length: 15 amino acids. The DNA for the CDR3 is TGCGCCAGCAGCTTGGCTAGCGGGAGTCACAATGAGCAGTTCTTC. It encodes CASSLASGSHNEQFF.

V is TRBV7-2 and J is TRBJ2-1; D may be TRBD1 (5 bases). Trimming shortened V by 1 base and J by 3 bases, and 10 bases separated the two germline ends. The germline gives CDR1 SGHTA, CDR2 FQGNSA. The CDR3 covers 15 residues. The CDR3 DNA follows: TGTGCCAGCAGCTTAGATCTAGGGGTCTACAATGAGCAGTTCTTC. Its protein product is CASSLDLGVYNEQFF.

The V gene is TRBV5-6, the J gene TRBJ2-7; D may be TRBD2 (5 bases). This CDR3 region has 12 residues. CDR1 SGHDT and CDR2 YYEEEE come from the germline V gene. Between the trimmed V and J ends, which lost 4 bases and 7 bases, there was a span of 12 bases. The CDR3 DNA is TGTGCCAGCAGCCCCGGACTCAGTGAGCAGTACTTC. Residues: CASSPGLSEQYF.